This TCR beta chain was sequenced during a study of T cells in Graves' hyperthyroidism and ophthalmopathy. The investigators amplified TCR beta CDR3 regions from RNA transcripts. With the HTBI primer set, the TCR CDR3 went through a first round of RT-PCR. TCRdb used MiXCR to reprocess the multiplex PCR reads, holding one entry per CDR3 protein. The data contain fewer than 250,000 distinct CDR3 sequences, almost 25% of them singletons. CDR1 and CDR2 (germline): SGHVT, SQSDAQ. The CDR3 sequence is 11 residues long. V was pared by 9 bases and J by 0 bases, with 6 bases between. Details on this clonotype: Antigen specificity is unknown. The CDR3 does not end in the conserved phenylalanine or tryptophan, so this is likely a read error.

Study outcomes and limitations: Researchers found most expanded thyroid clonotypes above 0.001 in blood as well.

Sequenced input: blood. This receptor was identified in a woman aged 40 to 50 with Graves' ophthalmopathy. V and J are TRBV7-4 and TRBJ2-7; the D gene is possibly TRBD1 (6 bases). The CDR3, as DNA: TGTGCCAGGGACAGCTCCTACGAGCAGTACTCC. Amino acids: CARDSSYEQYS.